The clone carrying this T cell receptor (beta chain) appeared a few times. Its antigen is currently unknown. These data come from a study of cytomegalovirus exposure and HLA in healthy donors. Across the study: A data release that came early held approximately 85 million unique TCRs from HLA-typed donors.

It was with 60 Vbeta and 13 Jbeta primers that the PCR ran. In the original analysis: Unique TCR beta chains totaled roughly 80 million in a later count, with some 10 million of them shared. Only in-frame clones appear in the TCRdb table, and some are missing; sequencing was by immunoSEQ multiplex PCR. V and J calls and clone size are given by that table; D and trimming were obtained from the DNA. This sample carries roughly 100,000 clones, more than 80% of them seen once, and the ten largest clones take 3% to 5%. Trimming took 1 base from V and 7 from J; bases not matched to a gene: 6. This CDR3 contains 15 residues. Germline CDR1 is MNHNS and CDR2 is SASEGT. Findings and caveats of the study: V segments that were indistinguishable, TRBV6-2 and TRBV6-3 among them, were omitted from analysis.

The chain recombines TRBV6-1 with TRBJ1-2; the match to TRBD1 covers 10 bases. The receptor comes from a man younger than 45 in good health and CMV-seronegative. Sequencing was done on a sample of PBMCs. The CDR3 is CASSEEGTGAGGYTF. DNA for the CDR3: TGTGCCAGCAGTGAAGAGGGGACAGGGGCGGGTGGCTACACCTTC.